The clone carrying this T cell receptor (beta chain) was seen a handful of times. The antigen remains undetermined. This entry belongs to a study of cytomegalovirus exposure and HLA in healthy donors. Study results and limitations: Most of the TCR beta V segments (in an earlier analysis) were productive either about 87% or about 30% of the time. TRBV6-2, TRBV6-3 and some other V segments were unresolvable in 87-base-pair reads.

V trimming: 1 base; J trimming: 8 bases; junction bases outside the gene matches: 10. The CDR3 is 15 amino acids. Per germline, CDR1 SGHAT and CDR2 FQNNGV. 60 Vbeta and 13 Jbeta primers were used in PCR. Generated by immunoSEQ multiplex PCR, the TCRdb table keeps only in-frame clones and is missing some. The table has 200,000 to 250,000 clones, 85% to 90% seen once. Unrecorded immune exposures were likely, despite nominal health at sampling. The TCR originated in a woman under 30 in good health and CMV-seronegative. Sequencing used PBMCs. V and J are TRBV11-2 and TRBJ1-1; 7 bases align to TRBD1. CDR3 nucleotide sequence: TGTGCCAGCAGCTTAGCAGTGACAGGGCGAGGGGAAGCTTTCTTT. Residues: CASSLAVTGRGEAFF.